The TCR beta chain described here comes from a study of blood T cell repertoires in COVID-19 (dated by TCRdb to between 2020 and 2021). Study-wide context: Samples covering the acute and convalescent phases of COVID-19 were provided by collaborators in the United States, Italy and Spain. The samples were drawn from the first 160 participants of the ongoing ImmuneRACE study and from over 950 subjects provided by 6 global collaborators. The material from the prospective study consisted of cDNA or gDNA derived from T cells, B-cell-depleted T cells, or PBMCs. The repertoires were released in a freely available public database intended as a resource for research on the immune response to SARS-CoV-2. The dataset comprised deeply sampled blood TCRbeta repertoires from subjects exposed to, actively infected with, or recovered from COVID-19. HLA class I and class II types, where available, came from metadata supplied by the sample provider rather than from assay-based typing. Sample metadata almost always included a de-identified subject ID, COVID-19 status, age in years and sex. Results the study describes overall, beyond this receptor: Clinical and demographic metadata were provided uncurated, with the amount varying by source and participant.

A remark on this clone: There is no known antigen for this receptor. The sample holds no much larger clone one base away, and base qualities are not on file.

Participants in the prospective study were enrolled through a virtual design, were aged roughly 18 to 90 years, and lived in 24 United States geographic areas. In the prospective study, cohorts were assigned on the basis of participant-reported clinical history obtained from a screening survey and a study questionnaire. Recovered participants in ImmuneRACE Cohort 3 were defined as having two consecutive negative NP/OP PCR tests, clearance from a healthcare professional, or resolution of symptoms. Each participant in the prospective study had whole blood, serum and a nasopharyngeal or oropharyngeal swab collected by mobile phlebotomists. Additional blood draws and questionnaires over an approximately two-month period could optionally be provided by prospective study participants. Blood samples from the prospective study were shipped frozen or at room temperature prior to DNA extraction. The immunoSEQ Assay, a bias-controlled multiplex PCR, was used to amplify TCRbeta CDR3 regions from genomic DNA. Per the authors' processing: Nucleated cell counts per sample were estimated from amplification of reference gene primers within the assay. Sequence reads were collapsed and filtered to measure the absolute abundance of every unique TCRbeta CDR3 rearrangement. Productive Simpson clonality was computed per sample as the square root of Simpson's diversity index over productive rearrangements. Held by TCRdb, this immuneACCESS table contains in-frame sequences only and omits some clones. Under half of the omission traces to an unresolved V gene where checked; the cause of the rest is unknown. That table supplies the V and J calls and clone size; D and trimming were determined from the DNA. For this sample the table gives under 300,000 clones, of which roughly 89% were detected only once. The ten largest make up 1.5% to 2% of the sample.

Specimen: PBMCs or T cells enriched from blood (not recorded which). This TCR derives from a middle-aged woman who had recovered from COVID-19.

The CDR3 region reads CASSSRGQGSANTGELFF. The DNA reads as follows: TGTGCCAGCAGCTCGCGTGGTCAGGGGTCCGCGAACACCGGGGAGCTGTTTTTT. The chain is assembled from TRBV7-9 and TRBJ2-2; tentative D gene TRBD1, with 6 bases matching. At the junction V is shortened by 4 bases and J by 0 bases, with 18 bases in between. The CDR3 holds 18 amino acids from the cysteine to the phenylalanine. CDR3 DNA is the only sequence kept; it has 54 bases, read in frame from the first base. CDR1 and CDR2 are read off the germline V gene (reference sequence) as SEHNR and FQNEAQ. The entire variable domain, with the stretches around the CDR3 drawn from the reference TRBV7-9 and TRBJ2-2 proteins, is DTGVSQNPRHKITKRGQNVTFRCDPISEHNRLYWYRQTLGQGPEFLTYFQNEAQLEKSRLLSDRFSAERPKGSFSTLEIQRTEQGDSAMYLCASSSRGQGSANTGELFFGEGSRLTVL.